This T cell receptor (beta chain) came from a study of shared clonotypes between healthy human individuals (dated by TCRdb to about 2020). Regarding the study in general: The cohort comprised a couple of women and three men aged 18 to 49 years. For each donor, CD4 naive and CD4 memory were each given three plates, CD8 naive was given two plates, and CD8 memory was given one plate. The study deeply sequenced blood TCR repertoires of about 5 healthy adults to estimate repertoire size and the extent of clonotype sharing between individuals. Different laboratories and diverse techniques were used to prepare libraries and sequence TCR repertoires, to increase sequencing depth and limit assay-specific biases. Leukapheresis yielded between about 0.9 and 8.9 billion PBMCs per donor. Study-wide conclusions, independent of this receptor: Incomplete sequencing was indicated by rarefaction of sorted-subset datasets, despite the large sequencing depth. Sampling was restricted to blood, and TCR repertoires in tissues likely differ from the TCR repertoires found in blood. Clonotypes shared by all four sorted-subset donors showed higher generation probabilities than non-shared clonotypes. Because the study included a small number of donors, the genetic and exposure-history diversity represented was limited. About 5% of naive CD4, approximately 3.7% of naive CD8, 2.3% of memory CD4, and about 0.4% of memory CD8 clonotypes were shared across several donors. Naive subsets generally had larger estimated clonotype richness than memory subsets did. Pairwise subsampling led to the expectation that sequencing depth would affect the degree of clonotype sharing among donors.

For this clone: Its target antigen remains unknown. There are no base qualities to consult, and no much larger clone falls within one base.

The donors were healthy, HIV-negative adults who had no recently reported acute infections or vaccinations. Every donor was a Caucasian adult living in Nashville, Tennessee, USA. CD4+ T cells were enriched through magnetic negative selection, after which naive cells were positively selected on CD45RA and the remaining negative fraction served as the memory subset. After blood collection by leukapheresis, PBMCs were isolated using Ficoll-Histopaque density gradient centrifugation and then cryopreserved in the vapor phase of liquid nitrogen. Purity and quantity of every magnetically sorted T cell population were checked by analytical flow cytometry. Genomic DNA was isolated from each sorted fraction and quantified by UV absorbance on a Nanodrop 2000c. CDR1 and CDR2, per the germline V gene, are KGHSH and LQKENI. The CDR3, cysteine through phenylalanine, is 15 amino acids long. The read is trimmed to its CDR3 DNA, 45 bases read in frame from base 1. V loses 3 bases of germline sequence and J loses 3 bases, and the interval between the two ends is 12 bases.

Using the deep immunoSEQ assay, multiplex PCR amplified TCR CDR3 regions from genomic DNA. Extracted genomic DNA from each cell subset was distributed evenly across all wells of several immunoSEQ 96-well plates, and each plate was treated as a replicate. For sorted subsets, about 210 ng of genomic DNA, equivalent to some 33,000 T cell genomes, went into each replicate PCR. Purified libraries were quantified with a Qubit 3.0 fluorometer, sized on a Bioanalyzer 2100, and re-quantified with the KAPA Library Quantification kit. Each immunoSEQ 96-well plate was sequenced on its own single-read 150-cycle Illumina NextSeq 550 flow cell. On the authors' methods: Because the immunoSEQ output held only junctional sequences and lacked quality scores, the filtering could not match the filtering applied to full-length reads. Sequences were annotated with PyIR, a Python wrapper for IgBLAST v1.9, and V/J genes and CDR3 were assigned using IMGT germline references. Reads with weak V/J assignments (E-value above 1e-6), missing CDR3, stop codons, out-of-frame junctions, or ambiguous translated residues were removed. V3J clonotypes were defined as sequences sharing the same inferred V gene, J gene, and CDR3 amino acid sequence. The percentage overlap between two repertoires was calculated by dividing the number of shared unique clonotypes by the size of the smaller repertoire. Three approaches were used to assess repertoire richness: RTK rarefaction, the Chao1 estimator, and Recon v2.1 estimates of unobserved clonotypes. For all TCRbeta clonotypes obtained by the gDNA method from four donors, generation probabilities were computed with OLGA. In its TCRdb copy, this immuneACCESS table keeps in-frame sequences only and misses some clones. Where compared with another copy, unresolved V genes explain less than half of these, and the others have no known cause. V and J calls and clone size follow that table, whereas D and trimming were derived from the DNA. The sample records 1 million to 1.3 million clones, around 82% of which are singletons. Under 0.8% of the sample lies in the top ten.

The chain is assembled from TRBV18 and TRBJ2-1, with a tentative D gene TRBD2 over 6 matching bases. The specimen was memory CD4+ T cells from PBMCs. The cell subset or site label, as the study defines it: CD45RA-negative fraction. This receptor was identified in a man between 18 and 29 years old in good health. Some clones in this sample may be carry-over from other donors' samples. The DNA sequence is as follows: TGTGCCAGCTCACCGACCGGGGGTGACTACAATGAGCAGTTCTTC. Its coded protein is CASSPTGGDYNEQFF. Joined to the reference TRBV18 and TRBJ2-1 proteins, this CDR3 gives the full variable domain: NAGVMQNPRHLVRRRGQEARLRCSPMKGHSHVYWYRQLPEEGLKFMVYLQKENIIDESGMPKERFSAEFPKEGPSILRIQQVVRGDSAAYFCASSPTGGDYNEQFFGPGTRLTVL.